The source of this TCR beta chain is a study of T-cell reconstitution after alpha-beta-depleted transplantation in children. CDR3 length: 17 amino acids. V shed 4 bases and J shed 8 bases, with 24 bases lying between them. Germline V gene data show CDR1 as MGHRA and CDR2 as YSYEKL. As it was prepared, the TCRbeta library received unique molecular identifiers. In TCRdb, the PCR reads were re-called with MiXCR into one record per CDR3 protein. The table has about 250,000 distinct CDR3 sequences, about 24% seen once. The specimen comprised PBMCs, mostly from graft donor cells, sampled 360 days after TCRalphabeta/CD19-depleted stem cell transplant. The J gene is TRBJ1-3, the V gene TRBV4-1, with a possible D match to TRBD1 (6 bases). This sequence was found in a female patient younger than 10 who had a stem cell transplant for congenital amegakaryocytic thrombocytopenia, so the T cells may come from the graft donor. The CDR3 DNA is TGCGCCAGCAGCCCCCTCATAACCGGGGGGCAGAGATACACCATATATTTT. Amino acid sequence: CASSPLITGGQRYTIYF.